The 28 T cell receptor beta chains in this list originate from one sample, sequenced in a study of blood T cell repertoires in COVID-19. Here immunoSEQ multiplex PCR was the method, and the copy in TCRdb shows in-frame clones only, minus some. The data contain approximately 210,000 clones, approximately 86% of them singletons. Sequencing used peripheral blood. The origin of the receptors is a woman of 80 years or more with acute or convalescent COVID-19.

The chain is built from TRBV6-5 and TRBJ2-1; D gene unclear. In germline, CDR1 is MNHEY, CDR2 SVGAGI. The CDR3 covers 15 residues. The V end was cut by 2 bases, the J end by 3 bases, with 11 bases between. CDR3 bases: TGTGCCAGCAGTTACGATCCGGGTTTCTACAATGAGCAGTTCTTC. Translating gives CASSYDPGFYNEQFF.

The chain combines TRBV15 with TRBJ2-5; perhaps TRBD2 as D (6 bases). This CDR3 is built from 16 residues. Germline loops: CDR1 LNHNV, CDR2 YYDKDF (reference sequence). V shed 0 bases and J shed 5 bases, with 16 bases lying between them. The CDR3 DNA follows: TGTGCCACCAGCAGAGATCGTCAGGGAGGTGTGGAGACCCAGTACTTC. It codes for CATSRDRQGGVETQYF.

The chain links TRBV14 to TRBJ1-3; weak D call: TRBD1 (5 bases). The V gene lost 4 bases and the J gene lost 4 bases, with 14 bases spanning the gap. The CDR3 loop spans 15 amino acids. CDR1 is SGHDN, CDR2 FVKESK, per germline. CDR3 in amino acids: CASSLSQGAGNTIYF. For the CDR3, the DNA is TGTGCCAGCAGCCTAAGCCAGGGCGCGGGAAACACCATATATTTT.

The V and J genes are TRBV18 and TRBJ2-7; maybe TRBD1 (6 bases). The length of the CDR3 is 15 residues. Trimming took 0 bases from V and 1 from J, leaving 10 bases between them. CDR1 is KGHSH, CDR2 LQKENI, per germline. The CDR3 region has the DNA TGTGCCAGCTCACCACCTGGGACAATTTCCTACGAGCAGTACTTC. Its protein product is CASSPPGTISYEQYF.

The rearrangement links TRBV5-1 to TRBJ2-3, with TRBD2 identical over 16 bases. Germline CDR1 reads SGHRS; CDR2 reads YFSETQ. Germline trimming cut 4 bases from V and 4 bases from J; bases unmatched to any gene: 3. This CDR3 region has 16 residues. As DNA, the CDR3 is TGCGCCAGCAGCCAAGGGACTAGCGGGGGGGCAGATACGCAGTATTTT. Translating it yields CASSQGTSGGADTQYF.

Points on this clone: Other DNA sequences from this sample encode an identical CDR3 as well. The gene calls are TRBV7-9 and TRBJ1-3; 7 bases are a match to TRBD1. Germline V gene lookup returns CDR1 SEHNR and CDR2 FQNEAQ (reference sequence). The CDR3 sequence is 14 residues long. With 7 bases clipped from V and 2 bases from J, the junction kept 5 bases outside the gene matches. The DNA for the CDR3 is TGTGCCAGCACCAGGACAGGCGCTGGAAACACCATATATTTT. Residues: CASTRTGAGNTIYF.

The chain has TRBV19 and TRBJ1-5; D possibly corresponds to TRBD1 (6 bases). Germline values: CDR1 LNHDA, CDR2 SQIVND (reference sequence). The CDR3 has 16 residues. V lost 3 bases to trimming and J lost 3 bases, with 15 bases between them. CDR3 nucleotide sequence: TGTGCCAGTAGTATTCAGGGGACAAGGGTCAATCAGCCCCAGCATTTT. This translates into CASSIQGTRVNQPQHF.

The chain employs TRBV5-4 and TRBJ1-2; 10 bases are a match to TRBD1. Germline CDR1 SGHNT, CDR2 YYREEE (reference sequence). The CDR3 loop spans 16 amino acids. After removal of 4 bases from V and 3 bases from J, the junction contained 9 bases not matched to a gene. The CDR3 here is CASSPGGTGADYGYTF. In nucleotides, the CDR3 is TGTGCCAGCAGCCCAGGCGGGACAGGGGCAGACTATGGCTACACCTTC. Looking up the rest from reference TRBV5-4 and TRBJ1-2 gives the full variable domain: ETGVTQSPTHLIKTRGQQVTLRCSSQSGHNTVSWYQQALGQGPQFIFQYYREEENGRGNFPPRFSGLQFPNYSSELNVNALELDDSALYLCASSPGGTGADYGYTFGSGTRLTVV.

The chain uses TRBV19 and TRBJ2-3; 11 positions match TRBD1. This CDR3 region has 17 residues. Trimming cost V 10 bases and J 1 base; bases outside gene matches: 13. In germline, CDR1 is LNHDA, CDR2 SQIVND (reference sequence). The CDR3 spells CATSGTGGRVGTDTQYF. CDR3 DNA: TGTGCCACATCCGGGACAGGGGGAAGGGTGGGCACAGATACGCAGTATTTT. The full variable domain, rest sourced from reference TRBV19 and TRBJ2-3, is DGGITQSPKYLFRKEGQNVTLSCEQNLNHDAMYWYRQDPGQGLRLIYYSQIVNDFQKGDIAEGYSVSREKKESFPLTVTSAQKNPTAFYLCATSGTGGRVGTDTQYFGPGTRLTVL.

This clone came up once. The chain combines TRBV19 with TRBJ1-4; D is uncertain. The CDR3 consists of 15 residues. V lost 1 base and J lost 0, with 6 bases in between. CDR1 and CDR2 (germline): LNHDA, SQIVND (reference sequence). The chain's CDR3 is CASSIGQATNEKLFF. The CDR3 coding sequence is TGTGCCAGTAGTATAGGGCAAGCAACTAATGAAAAACTGTTTTTT. Variable domain in full (rest from reference TRBV19 and TRBJ1-4): DGGITQSPKYLFRKEGQNVTLSCEQNLNHDAMYWYRQDPGQGLRLIYYSQIVNDFQKGDIAEGYSVSREKKESFPLTVTSAQKNPTAFYLCASSIGQATNEKLFFGSGTQLSVL.

The V gene is TRBV7-9, the J gene TRBJ1-3, with D possibly TRBD1 on 6 matching bases. The germline CDR1 and CDR2 sequences are SEHNR and FQNEAQ (reference sequence). Between the trimmed V and J ends, which lost 1 base and 0 bases, there was a span of 10 bases. The CDR3 is 16 amino acids. CDR3 in DNA: TGTGCCAGCAGCTTAGGAACAGGGAACTCTGGAAACACCATATATTTT. It encodes CASSLGTGNSGNTIYF. The variable domain in full, completed from reference TRBV7-9 and TRBJ1-3, reads DTGVSQNPRHKITKRGQNVTFRCDPISEHNRLYWYRQTLGQGPEFLTYFQNEAQLEKSRLLSDRFSAERPKGSFSTLEIQRTEQGDSAMYLCASSLGTGNSGNTIYFGEGSWLTVV.

This chain joins TRBV7-2 and TRBJ1-1; possible D gene TRBD1, 5 bases. CDR1 SGHTA and CDR2 FQGNSA come from the germline V gene. This CDR3 is built from 15 residues. V lost 5 bases and J lost 5, with 18 bases in between. As DNA, the CDR3 is TGTGCCAGCAGCGAACAAGGGGTTGTGATGACTGAAGCTTTCTTT. Its translation is CASSEQGVVMTEAFF. Combining the CDR3 with reference TRBV7-2 and TRBJ1-1 gives the whole variable domain GAGVSQSPSNKVTEKGKDVELRCDPISGHTALYWYRQSLGQGLEFLIYFQGNSAPDKSGLPSDRFSAERTGGSVSTLTIQRTQQEDSAVYLCASSEQGVVMTEAFFGQGTRLTVV.

The rearrangement uses TRBV6-5 and TRBJ2-2, with TRBD1 identical over 7 bases. V dropped 4 bases and J dropped 6; count of bases not matched to a gene: 5. The CDR3 is 14 amino acids. The germline gives CDR1 MNHEY, CDR2 SVGAGI. CDR3 protein: CASSSNRGAGELFF. The CDR3 coding sequence is TGTGCCAGCAGTTCAAACAGGGGAGCCGGGGAGCTGTTTTTT.

The sample holds one count of this clone. The chain has TRBV6-5 and TRBJ1-4; 7 nucleotides align to TRBD1. The V segment lost 0 bases and the J segment 7 bases; nucleotides outside the gene matches: 2. Germline loops: CDR1 MNHEY, CDR2 SVGAGI. CDR3 size: 14 residues. The CDR3 loop is CASSYSQGGEKLFF. The CDR3 DNA is TGTGCCAGCAGTTACTCCCAGGGGGGTGAAAAACTGTTTTTT.

The rearrangement uses TRBV2 and TRBJ2-2; D unclear. This CDR3 has 14 amino acids. The V and J ends lost 4 bases and 5 bases respectively, with 11 bases between them. Looked up from germline, CDR1 is SNHLY and CDR2 is FYNNEI. The CDR3 nucleotides are TGTGCCAGCAGTGGCCCGGCAGGTACCGGGGAGCTGTTTTTT. Translation: CASSGPAGTGELFF. Full variable domain (remainder filled in from reference TRBV2 and TRBJ2-2): EPEVTQTPSHQVTQMGQEVILRCVPISNHLYFYWYRQILGQKVEFLVSFYNNEISEKSEIFDDQFSVERPDGSNFTLKIRSTKLEDSAMYFCASSGPAGTGELFFGEGSRLTVL.

The chain joins TRBV5-8 to TRBJ2-1; the match to TRBD2 covers 9 bases. There are 14 residues in the CDR3. Germline V gene sequence: CDR1 SGHTS, CDR2 YDEGEE. Trimming at V came to 2 bases and at J to 9 bases, leaving 6 bases not matched to a gene. The DNA of the CDR3 is TGTGCCAGCAGCTTAGGCGGGGGGGCAGGTGAGCAGTTCTTC. Protein product: CASSLGGGAGEQFF.

The chain recombines TRBV3-1 (or the pseudogene TRBV3-2) with TRBJ2-3; 10 nucleotides line up with TRBD2. V lost 4 bases to trimming and J lost 2 bases; unmatched junction nucleotides: 3. Germline V lookup: CDR1 LGHDT, CDR2 YNNKEL (reference sequence). The CDR3 length is 15 residues. CDR3 sequence: CASSPLAGITDTQYF. The CDR3 nucleotides read TGTGCCAGCAGCCCACTAGCGGGGATCACAGATACGCAGTATTTT.

As regards this clone: An end of the junction differs from the germline gene, which may be a read error. The sample has other DNA sequences that encode this CDR3 too. The gene calls are TRBV18 and TRBJ1-5; the D gene is possibly TRBD1 (6 bases). The CDR3 is 15 amino acids. Germline V gene data show CDR1 as KGHSH and CDR2 as LQKENI. The CDR3 reads CASSPQGNGNQPQHF. The DNA of the CDR3 is TGTGCCAGCTCACCCCAGGGGAACGGCAATCAGCCCCAACATTTT.

The sample holds a few counts of this clone. The V gene is TRBV5-4, the J gene TRBJ1-4, with 10 positions matching TRBD1. CDR1 and CDR2 (germline): SGHNT, YYREEE (reference sequence). With V trimmed by 2 bases and J by 5 bases, 12 bases remained unmatched. The CDR3 sequence is 18 residues long. The CDR3 DNA is TGTGCCAGCAGCTTTGGTGTCTTTGGACAGGGGGAGAATGAAAAACTGTTTTTT. This translates into CASSFGVFGQGENEKLFF.

The genes are TRBV28 and TRBJ1-2; 7 bases line up with TRBD1. The ends lost 3 bases at V and 11 bases at J; junction bases unmatched: 6. This CDR3 is built from 12 residues. Germline lookup yields CDR1 MDHEN and CDR2 SYDVKM. This CDR3 reads CASSLEDRRYTF. The CDR3 bases are TGTGCCAGCAGTTTGGAGGACAGGAGGTACACCTTC.

The V gene is TRBV11-3, the J gene TRBJ1-2; D remains ambiguous. Germline CDR1 and CDR2: SGHNT and YENEEA. Trimming stripped 3 bases from V and 8 bases from J, with 10 bases between. This CDR3 is built from 12 residues. CDR3 protein: CASSFQNRGYTF. Here the CDR3 DNA reads TGTGCCAGCAGCTTCCAGAACAGAGGCTACACCTTC.

The chain has TRBV9 and TRBJ1-2; 9 bases fit TRBD1. The germline V gene has CDR1 SGDLS and CDR2 YYNGEE. The CDR3 runs 17 residues. The V and J ends lost 0 bases and 2 bases, in that order; junction bases with no gene match: 8. CDR3 sequence: CASSVADRGQGNYGYTF. CDR3 DNA: TGTGCCAGCAGCGTAGCGGATCGGGGACAGGGCAACTATGGCTACACCTTC. Together with reference TRBV9 and TRBJ1-2, the CDR3 gives the full variable domain: DSGVTQTPKHLITATGQRVTLRCSPRSGDLSVYWYQQSLDQGLQFLIQYYNGEERAKGNILERFSAQQFPDLHSELNLSSLELGDSALYFCASSVADRGQGNYGYTFGSGTRLTVV.

The genes are TRBV28 and TRBJ1-6; D not resolved. The CDR3 totals 15 residues. V dropped 5 bases and J dropped 4 bases, with 12 bases sitting between them. Germline V gene data show CDR1 as MDHEN and CDR2 as SYDVKM. As DNA, the CDR3 is TGTGCCAGCAGTCCCAGGCAGAGATATAATTCACCCCTCCACTTT. Protein sequence: CASSPRQRYNSPLHF.

The rearrangement uses TRBV5-6 and TRBJ1-2; 8 bases are a match to TRBD1. CDR1 is SGHDT, CDR2 YYEEEE, per germline. There are 13 residues in the CDR3. Trimming removed 5 bases from V and 2 bases from J; junction bases left unmatched: 2. The CDR3 DNA reads TGTGCCAGCAGTTGGACAGGGAACTATGGCTACACCTTC. Its translation: CASSWTGNYGYTF.

The rearrangement links TRBV3-1 (or the pseudogene TRBV3-2) to TRBJ1-3; D is possibly TRBD1 (6 bases). The CDR3 totals 13 residues. The ends were cut back, 4 bases at V and 6 bases at J, with 10 bases in the middle. Per the germline V gene, CDR1 is LGHDT and CDR2 is YNNKEL (reference sequence). Written as DNA, the CDR3 is TGTGCCAGCAGCCGGAGACAGGAAAACACCATATATTTT. This codes for CASSRRQENTIYF.

CDR3 amino acids: CASSQVLNEKLFF. The CDR3 nucleotides read TGTGCCAGCAGTCAGGTCCTTAATGAAAAACTGTTTTTT. The chain joins TRBV12-3 or TRBV12-4 to TRBJ1-4; D uncertain. Between the trimmed V and J ends, which lost 5 bases and 4 bases, there was a span of 8 bases. The CDR3 is 13 residues long.

The V gene is TRBV19, the J gene TRBJ2-5; 7 bases match TRBD2. In germline, CDR1 is LNHDA, CDR2 SQIVND (reference sequence). J lost 5 bases, V lost 4 bases, and 7 bases had no gene match. The CDR3 is 14 amino acids. CDR3 loop: CASSKAGTGETQYF. CDR3 DNA: TGTGCCAGTAGTAAAGCGGGGACGGGGGAGACCCAGTACTTC.

This clone has just a few counts. The chain carries TRBV7-2 and TRBJ1-2, with 7 positions matching TRBD1. Looked up from germline, CDR1 is SGHTA and CDR2 is FQGNSA. There are 15 residues in the CDR3. Trimming at V came to 3 bases and at J to 8 bases, leaving 12 bases not matched to a gene. CDR3 bases: TGTGCCAGCAGCTTTTTTGGGACAGTTTCTATCGGCTACACCTTC. Translation: CASSFFGTVSIGYTF.